The present entry profiles one T cell receptor beta chain with its context. The antigen remains unidentified. The PCR used 60 Vbeta and 13 Jbeta primers. Repertoires were generated with immunoSEQ multiplex PCR, while TCRdb's copy carries only in-frame clones and drops some. The table includes about 130,000 clones, approximately 8.8% detected once. The sample comes from a study of cytomegalovirus exposure and HLA in healthy donors. Study-level points and caveats: Published work reported that the classifier diagnosed cytomegalovirus status with high specificity and sensitivity. Cytomegalovirus association was assigned to about 150 TCR beta chains.

V lost 5 bases, J lost 0 bases, and 21 bases lay in between. Looked up from germline, CDR1 is SGHTS and CDR2 is YDEGEE. The CDR3 is 18 amino acids. The J gene is TRBJ1-5, the V gene TRBV5-8; no definite D call. Sequencing input: PBMCs. The receptor was isolated from a man between 40 and 49 years old in good health and CMV-seronegative. CDR3: CASRSSPRGDYSNQPQHF. CDR3 coding DNA: TGTGCCAGCAGGTCCAGTCCCCGGGGAGATTATAGCAATCAGCCCCAGCATTTT.